Listed below are T cell receptor beta chains from one sample, sequenced in a study of shared clonotypes between healthy human individuals. TCRdb keeps only in-frame clones here, not all; method: immunoSEQ multiplex PCR. The sample consists of hundreds of thousands of clones, around 96% of them appearing once. The sample taken for sequencing was naive CD8+ T cells sorted from blood. The receptors here all came from a young woman in good health. Each CDR3 is given with its conserved first and last residue. The order of the fields is CDR3 protein, V gene, J gene.

CDR3aa: CASSPRGTSGRDEQFF
v_gene: TRBV27
j_gene: TRBJ2-1

CDR3aa: CASSLSGRGYEQYF
v_gene: TRBV11-2
j_gene: TRBJ2-7

CDR3aa: CASNSGTGAYEQYF
v_gene: TRBV2
j_gene: TRBJ2-7

CDR3aa: CASSQYGDSETQYF
v_gene: TRBV16
j_gene: TRBJ2-5

CDR3aa: CSARERYGYTF
v_gene: TRBV20-1
j_gene: TRBJ1-2

CDR3aa: CASSDPGTGEQYF
v_gene: TRBV9
j_gene: TRBJ2-7

CDR3aa: CSVGSVRGETEAFF
v_gene: TRBV29-1
j_gene: TRBJ1-1

CDR3aa: CASGQGISYEQYF
v_gene: TRBV27
j_gene: TRBJ2-7

CDR3aa: CASRLVDRGKRSNEQFF
v_gene: TRBV12-2
j_gene: TRBJ2-1

CDR3aa: CATLGASGSRDTQYF
v_gene: TRBV6-1
j_gene: TRBJ2-3

CDR3aa: CASSIGTGNQPQHF
v_gene: TRBV28
j_gene: TRBJ1-5

CDR3aa: CASSPEGTSGTRQYF
v_gene: TRBV4-1
j_gene: TRBJ2-5

CDR3aa: CSGAGAGGYNEQFF
v_gene: TRBV29-1
j_gene: TRBJ2-1

CDR3aa: CASSFRRKGEGTDTQYF
v_gene: TRBV7-9
j_gene: TRBJ2-3

CDR3aa: CASGIFGANEKLFF
v_gene: TRBV27
j_gene: TRBJ1-4

CDR3aa: CASSGYSGNTEAFF
v_gene: TRBV2
j_gene: TRBJ1-1

CDR3aa: CASSPGGADEKLFF
v_gene: TRBV7-8
j_gene: TRBJ1-4

CDR3aa: CASSHPLGQAGEQYF
v_gene: TRBV4-1
j_gene: TRBJ2-7

CDR3aa: CASSSRGVETQYF
v_gene: TRBV9
j_gene: TRBJ2-5

CDR3aa: CSAEGMASGSGELFF
v_gene: TRBV29-1
j_gene: TRBJ2-2

CDR3aa: CASSPPSYEQYF
v_gene: TRBV9
j_gene: TRBJ2-7

CDR3aa: CASSIPREGTGELFF
v_gene: TRBV19
j_gene: TRBJ2-2

CDR3aa: CASSSFDGSSGNTIYF
v_gene: TRBV19
j_gene: TRBJ1-3

CDR3aa: CSVDGGNGDGELFF
v_gene: TRBV29-1
j_gene: TRBJ2-2

CDR3aa: CASSFQDSTYGYTF
v_gene: TRBV28
j_gene: TRBJ1-2

CDR3aa: CASDSGGSSYEQYF
v_gene: TRBV19
j_gene: TRBJ2-7

CDR3aa: CASSLGVSGYTDTQYF
v_gene: TRBV11-2
j_gene: TRBJ2-3

CDR3aa: CASSVFGGRARNEQFF
v_gene: TRBV9
j_gene: TRBJ2-1

CDR3aa: CASSPGLAVRETQYF
v_gene: TRBV5-8
j_gene: TRBJ2-5

CDR3aa: CASSLEGSTEAFF
v_gene: TRBV28
j_gene: TRBJ1-1

CDR3aa: CASSEVDDLKYGYTF
v_gene: TRBV2
j_gene: TRBJ1-2

CDR3aa: CSVTDTGELFF
v_gene: TRBV29-1
j_gene: TRBJ2-2

CDR3aa: CASSTLAEQFF
v_gene: TRBV5-4
j_gene: TRBJ2-1

CDR3aa: CATRAARTTTDNEQFF
v_gene: TRBV15
j_gene: TRBJ2-1

CDR3aa: CASSYSAGLQNEQFF
v_gene: TRBV6-5
j_gene: TRBJ2-1

CDR3aa: CAIDVIESNTGELFF
v_gene: TRBV2
j_gene: TRBJ2-2

CDR3aa: CASSFGQVYEQYF
v_gene: TRBV11-2
j_gene: TRBJ2-7

CDR3aa: CASSEYEGPGVETQYF
v_gene: TRBV2
j_gene: TRBJ2-5

CDR3aa: CATSRHGTSGSTDDEQFF
v_gene: TRBV15
j_gene: TRBJ2-1

CDR3aa: CASSAQGGTEAFF
v_gene: TRBV28
j_gene: TRBJ1-1